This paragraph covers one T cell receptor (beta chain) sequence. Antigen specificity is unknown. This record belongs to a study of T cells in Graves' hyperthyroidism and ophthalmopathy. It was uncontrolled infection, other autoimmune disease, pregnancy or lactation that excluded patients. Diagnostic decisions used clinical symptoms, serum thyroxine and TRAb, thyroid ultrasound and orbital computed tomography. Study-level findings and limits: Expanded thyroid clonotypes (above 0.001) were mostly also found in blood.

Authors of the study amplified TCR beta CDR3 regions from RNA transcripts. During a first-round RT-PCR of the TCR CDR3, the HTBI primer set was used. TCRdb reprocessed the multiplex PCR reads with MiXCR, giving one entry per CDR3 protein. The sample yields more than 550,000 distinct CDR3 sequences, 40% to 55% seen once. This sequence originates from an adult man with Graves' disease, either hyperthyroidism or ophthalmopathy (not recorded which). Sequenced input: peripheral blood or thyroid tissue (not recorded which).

CDR3 in amino acids: CASSHDSSNQPQHF. CDR3 coding DNA: TGTGCCAGCAGCCACGACAGTAGCAATCAGCCCCAGCATTTT. The rearrangement links TRBV7-2 to TRBJ1-5, with a weak D call TRBD1 (5 bases). Looked up from germline, CDR1 is SGHTA and CDR2 is FQGNSA. This CDR3 spans 14 amino acids. Trimming left V 5 bases short and J 0 bases short, with 8 bases between.